This TCR beta chain emerged from a study of cytomegalovirus exposure and HLA in healthy donors. Findings and caveats of the study: Cytomegalovirus association was assigned to approximately 160 TCR beta chains.

This CDR3 region has 13 residues. The V gene end was trimmed by 7 bases and the J gene end by 2 bases; junction bases not matched to a gene: 7. Germline V CDR1 and CDR2: SQVTM, ANQGSEA. This clone appeared a few times. The antigen is undetermined. PCR used 60 Vbeta primers and 13 Jbeta primers. Source study methods: In a later analysis, of about 80 million unique beta chains, approximately 10 million appeared in at least two donors. The assay was immunoSEQ multiplex PCR, and TCRdb's table has in-frame clones only and misses some. Clone size and V and J calls were adopted from that table, with D and trimming inferred from the DNA. The table has fewer than 200,000 clones, roughly four fifths seen once.

The rearrangement uses TRBV29-1 and TRBJ2-7; the match to TRBD1 covers 8 bases. The sequencing input was PBMCs. This TCR came from a female donor in good health and CMV-seronegative. The CDR3 here is CSATGQAAYEQYF. In nucleotides, the CDR3 is TGCAGCGCTACGGGACAGGCCGCCTACGAGCAGTACTTC.